This is a list of T cell receptor beta chains from one sample in a study of long-term antiretroviral therapy in people with HIV. Only in-frame clones appear in the TCRdb table, and some are missing; sequencing was by immunoSEQ multiplex PCR. The table includes about 22,000 clones, 79% detected once. Specimen: unsorted PBMCs, collected 4.1 years after starting antiretroviral therapy. These receptors were taken from a woman aged 40 to 50 with HIV. Each CDR3 is given with its conserved first and last residue. A D gene is named only where the DNA matches it firmly. Clone sizes are given selectively: once, few, many, or a class where the clone is expanded.

d_gene,j_gene,abundance,v_gene,CDR3nt,CDR3aa
NA,TRBJ2-7,NA,TRBV5-4,TGTGCCAGCAGCTTAGGCGGGATTCGCTCCTACGAGCAGTACTTC,CASSLGGIRSYEQYF
TRBD1,TRBJ2-2,NA,TRBV29-1,TGCAGCGTAAAGGACAGGATCAACACCGGGGAGCTGTTTTTT,CSVKDRINTGELFF
NA,TRBJ1-1,NA,TRBV2,TGTGCCAGCAGTGAAACAGGGATGGCTGAAGCTTTCTTT,CASSETGMAEAFF
TRBD1,TRBJ1-1,NA,TRBV5-1,TGCGCCAGCAGCCTGCAGGGGGTGGAAGCTTTCTTT,CASSLQGVEAFF
TRBD1,TRBJ2-1,NA,TRBV30,TGTGCCTGGGGGACAGGGTTATTCAATGAGCAGTTCTTC,CAWGTGLFNEQFF
TRBD2,TRBJ2-7,NA,TRBV5-4,TGTGCCAGCAGCTTGGACCTAGCGGGGGGTGGGAACTCCTACGAGCAGTACTTC,CASSLDLAGGGNSYEQYF
NA,TRBJ1-1,NA,TRBV5-6,TGTGCCAGCAGTTTCGGGGGGGACACTGAAGCTTTCTTT,CASSFGGDTEAFF
NA,TRBJ2-7,NA,TRBV30,TGTGCCTGGACCCGACAGGACTCCTACGAGCAGTACTTC,CAWTRQDSYEQYF
NA,TRBJ2-3,NA,TRBV9,TGTGCCAGCAGCGTAGGTTTTGGAAGTGCAGATACGCAGTATTTT,CASSVGFGSADTQYF
NA,TRBJ1-1,NA,TRBV27,TGTGCCAGCAGGCTTCGACAGGACTCGAACACTGAAGCTTTCTTT,CASRLRQDSNTEAFF
NA,TRBJ1-3,NA,TRBV13,TGTGCCAGCAGCTTATTTGGAAACACCATATATTTT,CASSLFGNTIYF
NA,TRBJ2-5,NA,TRBV9,TGTGCCAGCAGCGTAGGGATAGGCTACCAAGAGACCCAGTACTTC,CASSVGIGYQETQYF
NA,TRBJ2-7,NA,TRBV10-2,TGCGCCAGCAGTCAGGAGGGCGGGCTTCAGTACTTC,CASSQEGGLQYF
NA,TRBJ1-1,NA,TRBV5-1,TGCGCCAGCAGCTTGGAGGAATACACTGAAGCTTTCTTT,CASSLEEYTEAFF
NA,TRBJ1-3,NA,TRBV11-2,TGTGCCAGCAGCTTAGAGATGGGAAACACCATATATTTT,CASSLEMGNTIYF
NA,TRBJ2-7,NA,TRBV7-2,TGTGCCAGCAGCTTAGGGACGGGCTACGAGCAGTACTTC,CASSLGTGYEQYF
TRBD1,TRBJ2-7,NA,TRBV14,TGTGCCAGCAGCCAGGTACAGGGGAGCGAGCAGTACTTC,CASSQVQGSEQYF
NA,TRBJ2-5,NA,TRBV7-9,TGTGCCAGCAGCTTCCAGCGGGCCCAAGAGACCCAGTACTTC,CASSFQRAQETQYF
TRBD2,TRBJ2-2,NA,TRBV7-9,TGTGCCAGCAGCTCGTTAGCGGGAATCGCCGGGGAGCTGTTTTTT,CASSSLAGIAGELFF
NA,TRBJ2-7,NA,TRBV19,TGTGCCAGTAGTATCCAGACAGATACCTACGAGCAGTACTTC,CASSIQTDTYEQYF
NA,TRBJ2-1,NA,TRBV9,TGTGCCAGCAGCGTAACCGATCAGACAATAAGGGATGAGCAGTTCTTC,CASSVTDQTIRDEQFF
NA,TRBJ1-1,few,TRBV19,TGTGCCAGTAGGCAATATTCGAACACTGAAGCTTTCTTT,CASRQYSNTEAFF
NA,TRBJ2-2,few,TRBV7-2,TGTGCCAGCAGCTCGATTAGGACTTCGGAGAACACCGGGGAGCTGTTTTTT,CASSSIRTSENTGELFF
NA,TRBJ2-1,NA,TRBV11-2,TGTGCCAGCAGCTTAGGCGCGGGGACCTCGTCCTACAATGAGCAGTTCTTC,CASSLGAGTSSYNEQFF
NA,TRBJ2-7,NA,TRBV11-2,TGTGCCAGCAGCACAGGGGGGGACCTCTACGAGCAGTACTTC,CASSTGGDLYEQYF
NA,TRBJ1-4,NA,TRBV2,TGTGCCAGCACCAGACAGCCCGGTAATGAAAAACTGTTTTTT,CASTRQPGNEKLFF
NA,TRBJ1-2,NA,TRBV29-1,TGCAGCGGGCGGGGGGTCGATGGCTACACCTTC,CSGRGVDGYTF
TRBD1,TRBJ2-7,NA,TRBV2,TGTGCCAGCACCGGACAGGGGATCTACGAGCAGTACTTC,CASTGQGIYEQYF
TRBD1,TRBJ1-1,NA,TRBV10-3,TGTGCCATCAGTCGACAGGGGGAATTTGAAGCTTTCTTT,CAISRQGEFEAFF
NA,TRBJ2-7,NA,TRBV28,TGTGCCAGCAGTCTCCGGGACATCTCCTACGAGCAGTACTTC,CASSLRDISYEQYF
TRBD2,TRBJ2-7,NA,TRBV30,TGTGCCTGGAGTGGTAGCGGGGGGGCCATTTGGTACGAGCAGTACTTC,CAWSGSGGAIWYEQYF
NA,TRBJ2-5,NA,TRBV11-2,TGTGCCAGCAGCTTAGGCGCTAGTAAGAGAGAGACCCAGTACTTC,CASSLGASKRETQYF
NA,TRBJ1-6,few,TRBV30,TGTGCCTGGAGCGGGGTCGGTTCACCCCTCCACTTT,CAWSGVGSPLHF
NA,TRBJ1-5,NA,TRBV7-9,TGTGCCAGCAGTCCTGGACAGACTAGCAATCAGCCCCAGCATTTT,CASSPGQTSNQPQHF
NA,TRBJ1-1,NA,TRBV6-5,TGTGCCAGCAGTTACAGGCGGCACACTGAAGCTTTCTTT,CASSYRRHTEAFF